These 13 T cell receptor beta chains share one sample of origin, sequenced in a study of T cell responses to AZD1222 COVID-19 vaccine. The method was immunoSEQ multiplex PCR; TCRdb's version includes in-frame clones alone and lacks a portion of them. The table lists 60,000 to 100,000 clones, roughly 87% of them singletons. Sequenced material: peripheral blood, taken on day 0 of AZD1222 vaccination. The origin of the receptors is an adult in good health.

The CDR3 sequence is CASSELAGGGEQYF. The CDR3 DNA sequence: TGCGCCAGCAGTGAACTAGCGGGGGGCGGCGAGCAGTACTTC. The chain has TRBV10-1 and TRBJ2-7; 12 bases agree with TRBD2. The CDR3 loop spans 14 amino acids. V was clipped by 3 bases and J by 6 bases; unmatched bases: 3. Germline assignment: CDR1 WNHNN and CDR2 SYGVQD (reference sequence).

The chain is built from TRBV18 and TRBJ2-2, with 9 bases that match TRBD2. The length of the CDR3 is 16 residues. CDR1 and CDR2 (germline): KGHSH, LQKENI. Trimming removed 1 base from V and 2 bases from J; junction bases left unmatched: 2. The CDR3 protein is CASSPQTSGNTGELFF. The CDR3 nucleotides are TGTGCCAGCTCACCACAGACTAGCGGAAACACCGGGGAGCTGTTTTTT.

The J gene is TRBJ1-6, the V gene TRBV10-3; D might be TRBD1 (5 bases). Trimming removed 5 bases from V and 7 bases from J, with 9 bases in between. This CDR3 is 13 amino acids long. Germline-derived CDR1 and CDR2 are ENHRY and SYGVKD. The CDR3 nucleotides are TGTGCCATCAGTCCGGGACTCAATTCACCCCTCCACTTT. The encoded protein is CAISPGLNSPLHF.

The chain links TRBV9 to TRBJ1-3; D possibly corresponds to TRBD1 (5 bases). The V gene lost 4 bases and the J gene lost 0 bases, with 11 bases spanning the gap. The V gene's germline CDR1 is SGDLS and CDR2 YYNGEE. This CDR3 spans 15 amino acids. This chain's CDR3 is CASSWDAGSGNTIYF. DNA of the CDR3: TGTGCCAGCAGCTGGGACGCAGGCTCTGGAAACACCATATATTTT.

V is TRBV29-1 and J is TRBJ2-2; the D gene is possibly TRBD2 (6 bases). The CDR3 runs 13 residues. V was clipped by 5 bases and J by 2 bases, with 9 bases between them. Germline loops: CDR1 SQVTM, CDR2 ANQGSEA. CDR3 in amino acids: CSVRTINTGELFF. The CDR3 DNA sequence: TGCAGCGTTCGGACTATAAACACCGGGGAGCTGTTTTTT.

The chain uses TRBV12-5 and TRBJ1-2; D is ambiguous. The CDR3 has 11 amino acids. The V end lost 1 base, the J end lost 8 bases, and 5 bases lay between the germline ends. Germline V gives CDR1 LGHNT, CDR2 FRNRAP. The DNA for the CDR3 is TGTGCTAGTGGTTTGGGCGTAGGCTACACCTTC. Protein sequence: CASGLGVGYTF.

CDR3 in DNA: TGTGCCAGTAGCCCGGCGACAGGGGAATCACCCCTCCACTTT. This encodes CASSPATGESPLHF. V usage is TRBV19 and J usage is TRBJ1-6; 8 bases map to TRBD1. Germline V gene sequence: CDR1 LNHDA, CDR2 SQIVND (reference sequence). The V and J ends lost 6 bases and 10 bases, in that order; junction bases with no gene match: 8. This CDR3 region has 14 residues.

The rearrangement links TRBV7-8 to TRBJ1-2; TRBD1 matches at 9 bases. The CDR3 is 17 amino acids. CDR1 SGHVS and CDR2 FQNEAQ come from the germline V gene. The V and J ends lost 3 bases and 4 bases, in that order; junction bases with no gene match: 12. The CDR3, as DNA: TGTGCCAGCAGCTTCCGCCCGCGGCCGGGACAGGGCTATGGCTACACCTTC. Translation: CASSFRPRPGQGYGYTF. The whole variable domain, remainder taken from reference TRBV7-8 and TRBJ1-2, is GAGVSQSPRYKVAKRGQDVALRCDPISGHVSLFWYQQALGQGPEFLTYFQNEAQLDKSGLPSDRFFAERPEGSVSTLKIQRTQQEDSAVYLCASSFRPRPGQGYGYTFGSGTRLTVV.

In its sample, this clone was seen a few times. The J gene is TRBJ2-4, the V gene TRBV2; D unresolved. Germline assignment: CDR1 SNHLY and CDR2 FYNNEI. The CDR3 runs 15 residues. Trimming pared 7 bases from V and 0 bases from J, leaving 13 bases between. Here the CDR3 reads CASKPPTLAKNIQYF. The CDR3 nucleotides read TGTGCCAGCAAACCTCCTACCTTAGCCAAAAACATTCAGTACTTC.

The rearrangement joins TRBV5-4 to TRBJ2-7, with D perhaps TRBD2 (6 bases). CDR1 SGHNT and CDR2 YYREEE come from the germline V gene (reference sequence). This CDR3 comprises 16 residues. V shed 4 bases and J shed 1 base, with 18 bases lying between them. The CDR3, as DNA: TGTGCCAGCAGCCGATGGACCGGGAGTAGGTCCTACGAGCAGTACTTC. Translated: CASSRWTGSRSYEQYF.

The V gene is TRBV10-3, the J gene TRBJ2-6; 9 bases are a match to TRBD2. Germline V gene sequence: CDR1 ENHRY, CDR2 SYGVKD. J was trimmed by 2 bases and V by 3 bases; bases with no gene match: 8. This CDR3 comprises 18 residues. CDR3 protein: CAISDRSGSFAGANVLTF. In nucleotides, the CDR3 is TGTGCCATCAGTGACCGTAGCGGGAGCTTCGCTGGGGCCAACGTCCTGACTTTC.

CDR3 nucleotides: TGTGCCAGCAGCAAGCCGGGACCCCCGGGCCTCGAGCAGTACTTC. It codes for CASSKPGPPGLEQYF. This chain joins TRBV5-5 and TRBJ2-7; D might be TRBD1 or TRBD2, each matching 5 bases. From germline, CDR1 is SGHKS and CDR2 YYEKEE (reference sequence). The CDR3 is 15 amino acids. Trimming removed 4 bases at V and 6 bases at J, with 20 bases between.

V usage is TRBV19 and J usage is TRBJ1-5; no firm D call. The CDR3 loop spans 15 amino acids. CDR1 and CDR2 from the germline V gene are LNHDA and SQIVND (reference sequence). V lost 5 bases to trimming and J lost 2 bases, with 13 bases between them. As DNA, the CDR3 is TGTGCCAGTAGTGCCGCTACCAGTGGCAATCAGCCCCAGCATTTT. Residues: CASSAATSGNQPQHF.